This entry features one T cell receptor (beta chain) sequence. No antigen is known for it. CDR1 is MNHEY and CDR2 is SVGAGI in the germline V gene. J gave up 1 base and V 6 bases, and 7 bases lay outside the gene matches. The CDR3 has 15 residues. The data originate from a study of cytomegalovirus exposure and HLA in healthy donors. Study-level findings and limits: Several of the most significant clusters appeared, in a later analysis, to be linked to common viral pathogens.

The PCR ran on 60 Vbeta and 13 Jbeta primers. The assay was immunoSEQ multiplex PCR, and TCRdb's table has in-frame clones only and misses some. The sample shows about 200,000 clones, 80% to 90% of them seen only once. The chain is built from TRBV6-5 and TRBJ2-7; 9 bases agree with TRBD1. The TCR comes from a man younger than 45 in good health and CMV-seronegative. Material for sequencing was PBMCs. CDR3 nucleotides: TGTGCCAGCAGACCAGCCGGGACAGGGTCCTACGAGCAGTACTTC. Protein sequence: CASRPAGTGSYEQYF.